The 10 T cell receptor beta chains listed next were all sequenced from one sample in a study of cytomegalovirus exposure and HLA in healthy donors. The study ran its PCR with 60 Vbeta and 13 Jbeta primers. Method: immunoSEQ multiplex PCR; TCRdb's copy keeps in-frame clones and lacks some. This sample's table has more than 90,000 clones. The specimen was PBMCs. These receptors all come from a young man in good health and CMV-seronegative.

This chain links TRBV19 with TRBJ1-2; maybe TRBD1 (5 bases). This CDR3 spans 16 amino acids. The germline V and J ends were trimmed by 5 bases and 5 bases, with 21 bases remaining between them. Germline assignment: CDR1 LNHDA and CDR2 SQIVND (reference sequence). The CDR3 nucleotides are TGTGCCAGTAGTCCCCCCGGACACAAGGATCAGTATGGCTACACCTTC. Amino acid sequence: CASSPPGHKDQYGYTF.

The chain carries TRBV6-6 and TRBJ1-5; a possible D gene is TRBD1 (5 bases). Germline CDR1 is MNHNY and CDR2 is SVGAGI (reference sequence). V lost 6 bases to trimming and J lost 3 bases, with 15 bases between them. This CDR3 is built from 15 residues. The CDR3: CASSFPGVDNQPQHF. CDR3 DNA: TGTGCCAGCAGCTTCCCGGGGGTCGACAATCAGCCCCAGCATTTT.

The CDR3 sequence is CASGARNQGYTF. The CDR3 nucleotides are TGTGCCAGCGGGGCCAGGAATCAGGGCTACACCTTC. V and J are TRBV28 and TRBJ1-2; D possibly corresponds to TRBD1 (5 bases). V gave up 8 bases and J gave up 8 bases, with 15 bases separating them. The CDR3 runs 12 residues. Germline loops: CDR1 MDHEN, CDR2 SYDVKM.

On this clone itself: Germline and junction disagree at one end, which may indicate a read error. This CDR3 reads CASSSGTGPSTEASF. In nucleotides, the CDR3 is TGCGCCAGCAGCTCCGGGACAGGCCCGAGCACTGAAGCTTCCTTT. The chain has TRBV5-1 and TRBJ1-1; 8 bases map to TRBD1. Germline V gene sequence: CDR1 SGHRS, CDR2 YFSETQ. The CDR3 is made up of 15 amino acids.

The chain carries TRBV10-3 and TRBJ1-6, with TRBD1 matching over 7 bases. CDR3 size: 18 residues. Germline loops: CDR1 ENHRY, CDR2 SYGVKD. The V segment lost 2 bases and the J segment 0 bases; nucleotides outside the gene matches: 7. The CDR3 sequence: CAISERDRAGSYNSPLHF. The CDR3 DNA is TGTGCCATCAGTGAGAGAGACAGGGCGGGCTCCTATAATTCACCCCTCCACTTT.

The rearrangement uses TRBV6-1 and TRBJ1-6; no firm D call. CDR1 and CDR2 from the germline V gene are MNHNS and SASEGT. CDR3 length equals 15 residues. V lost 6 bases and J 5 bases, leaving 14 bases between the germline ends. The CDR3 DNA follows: TGTGCCAGCAGAGTAAGCCGGGAACATAATTCACCCCTCCACTTT. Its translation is CASRVSREHNSPLHF.

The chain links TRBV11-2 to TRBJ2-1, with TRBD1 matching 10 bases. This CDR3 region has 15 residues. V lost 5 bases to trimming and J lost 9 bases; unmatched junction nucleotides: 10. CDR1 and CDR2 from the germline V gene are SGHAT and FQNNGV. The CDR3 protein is CASSQPGTGATEQFF. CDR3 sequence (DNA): TGTGCCAGCAGCCAGCCCGGGACAGGGGCTACTGAGCAGTTCTTC.

In nucleotides, the CDR3 is TGTGCCAGCTCACCACGAGACAGGGGTTTCGGCTACACCTTC. Translated, it gives CASSPRDRGFGYTF. This chain links TRBV18 with TRBJ1-2; 8 nucleotides match TRBD1. Trimming at V came to 1 base and at J to 8 bases, leaving 6 bases not matched to a gene. In germline, CDR1 is KGHSH, CDR2 LQKENI. CDR3 size: 14 residues.

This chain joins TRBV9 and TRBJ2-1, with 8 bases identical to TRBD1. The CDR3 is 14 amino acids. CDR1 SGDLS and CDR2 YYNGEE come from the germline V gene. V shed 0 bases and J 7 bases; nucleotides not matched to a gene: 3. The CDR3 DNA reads TGTGCCAGCAGCGTAGTGGACAGGGAAAATGAGCAGTTCTTC. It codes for CASSVVDRENEQFF.

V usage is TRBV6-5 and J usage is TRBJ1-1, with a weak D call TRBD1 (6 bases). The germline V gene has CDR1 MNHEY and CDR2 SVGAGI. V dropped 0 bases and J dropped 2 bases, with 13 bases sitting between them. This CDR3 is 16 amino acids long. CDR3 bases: TGTGCCAGCAGTTACTCGCTCGGGGGGGCTAACACTGAAGCTTTCTTT. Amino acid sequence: CASSYSLGGANTEAFF.